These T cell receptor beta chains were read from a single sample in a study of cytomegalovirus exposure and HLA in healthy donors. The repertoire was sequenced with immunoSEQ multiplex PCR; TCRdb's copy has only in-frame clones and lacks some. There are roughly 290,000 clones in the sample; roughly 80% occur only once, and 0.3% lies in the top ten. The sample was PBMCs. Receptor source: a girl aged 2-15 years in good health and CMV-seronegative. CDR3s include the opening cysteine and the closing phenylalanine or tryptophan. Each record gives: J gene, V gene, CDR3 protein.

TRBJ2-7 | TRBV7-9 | CASSLLETLISYEQYF
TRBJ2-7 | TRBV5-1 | CASSLDQREGKIYEQYF
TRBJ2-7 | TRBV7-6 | CASSPVEGVNSYEQYF
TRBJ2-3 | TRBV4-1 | CASSQPGTSFCITDTQYF
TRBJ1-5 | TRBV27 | CASRLGGVSNQPQHF
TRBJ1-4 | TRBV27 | CASSSMAGNEKLFF
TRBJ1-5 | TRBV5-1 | CASSYRPGGDQPQHF
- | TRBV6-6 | CASSYGPSATYEQYF
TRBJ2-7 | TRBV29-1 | CSVLTPDRGYSYEQYF
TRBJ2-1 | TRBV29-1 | CSVEQTRGGNEQFF
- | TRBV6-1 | CASTRDSYYEQYF
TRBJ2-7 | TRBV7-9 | CASSLTSGADYEQYF
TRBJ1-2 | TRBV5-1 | CASSFLEADYGYTF
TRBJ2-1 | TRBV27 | CASSPFIGQGPESSYNEQFF
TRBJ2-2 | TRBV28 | CASQRQPGELFF
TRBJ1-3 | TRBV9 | CASSVDQGGQLGNTIYF
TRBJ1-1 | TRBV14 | CASSQDGRSEGAEAFF
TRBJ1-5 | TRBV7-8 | CASSLGFREKSNQPQHF
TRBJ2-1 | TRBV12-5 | CASGSGHRTGSHEQFF
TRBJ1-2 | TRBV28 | CATALPISLARLTPYNYGYTF
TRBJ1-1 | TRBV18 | CASSQDRVWVTEAFF
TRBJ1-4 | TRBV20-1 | CSVNHGEKLFF
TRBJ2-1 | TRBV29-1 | CSVRGLVAYEQFF
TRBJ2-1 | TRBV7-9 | CASRYGGDYNEQFF
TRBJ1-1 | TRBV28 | CASSSQDSYEAFF
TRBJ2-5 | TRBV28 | CASSFSIGVSGLPGKTQYF
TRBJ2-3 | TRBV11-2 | CASSLERLAGGRRTDTQYF
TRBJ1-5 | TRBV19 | CASSSMGLPSNQPQHF
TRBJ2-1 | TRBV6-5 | CASSPRPGYNEQFF
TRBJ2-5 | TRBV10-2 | CASRASGQETQYF
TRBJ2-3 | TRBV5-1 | CASSLRGREGTDTQYF
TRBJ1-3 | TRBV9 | CASSPRDREGLTFGNTIYF
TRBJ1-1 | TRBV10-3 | CAIALGAVNTEAFF
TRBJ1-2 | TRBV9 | CASSVADLYGYTF
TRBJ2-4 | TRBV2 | CASSAESGSMWYF
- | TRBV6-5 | CASSTPGTARYEQYF
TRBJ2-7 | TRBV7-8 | CASSSLPIEQYF
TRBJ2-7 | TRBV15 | CATSKRDRGDEQYF
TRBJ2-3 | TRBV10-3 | CAISGRTGISSDTQYF
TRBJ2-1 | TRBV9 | CASSGTGGPYNEQFF
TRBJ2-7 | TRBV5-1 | CASSTILQGAQTHEQYF
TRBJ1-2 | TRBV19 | CAREDRLHGYTF
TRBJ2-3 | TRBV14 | CASSHKRLAGSTDTQYF
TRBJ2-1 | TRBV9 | CASSVGRVGGYNEQFF
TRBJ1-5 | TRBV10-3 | CAISPEGMGQPQHF
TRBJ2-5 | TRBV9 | CASSVSPRLAGQETQYF
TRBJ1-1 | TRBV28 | CASTVVWGRTEAFF
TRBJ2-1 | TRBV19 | CASSSARGGLGGEQFF
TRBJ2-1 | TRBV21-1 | CASSTDRWRYNEQFF